What follows are 3 T cell receptor beta chains derived from one specimen sequenced in a study of blood T cells in healthy people across ages (dated by TCRdb to between 2015 and 2017). Libraries came from 5' RACE. The sequencing machine was an Illumina HiSeq 2500. A second roughly 7 to 11 cycle PCR used a sample-barcoded 5' primer and a J-beta primer mix. TCRdb trimmed the raw reads at Q25, called clones with MiXCR and kept productive beta chains. Entries that share a CDR3 protein sequence are merged under the most common genes and DNA. The sample table holds hundreds of thousands of distinct CDR3 sequences, of which 45% to 60% were seen once. Less than 15% of the sample is held by the ten biggest clonotypes. Material: blood. The receptors were gathered from a woman older than 75 in good health.

This clonotype was counted only a few times. This may be a read error: a much more frequent sequence differs by one nucleotide. V is TRBV6-5 and J is TRBJ2-2, with D possibly matching TRBD1 (6 bases). CDR3 length: 14 residues. Deletions cut 3 bases from V and 6 bases from J, with 11 bases between. Germline loops: CDR1 MNHEY, CDR2 SVGAGI. CDR3 nucleotide sequence: TGTGCCAGCAGTTATCGGGCAGGGGCCGGGGAGCTGTTTTTT. Translation: CASSYRAGAGELFF.

This clonotype was detected ten times or more. The chain recombines TRBV5-1 with TRBJ2-1, with D unresolved. V was pared by 0 bases and J by 0 bases, with 7 bases between. The CDR3 length is 15 residues. Per the germline V gene, CDR1 is SGHRS and CDR2 is YFSETQ. This chain's CDR3 is CASSLGRSSYNEQFF. Here the CDR3 DNA reads TGCGCCAGCAGCTTGGGGCGGAGCTCCTACAATGAGCAGTTCTTC.

This chain uses TRBV7-8 with TRBJ2-7, with D tentatively TRBD2 (7 bases). The CDR3 has 16 amino acids. Looked up from germline, CDR1 is SGHVS and CDR2 is FQNEAQ. Trimming pared 1 base from V and 7 bases from J, leaving 20 bases between. The CDR3 region has the DNA TGTGCCAGCAGCTTAGGGAATAGGGGGGGTTACAATGAGCAGTACTTC. It is translated as CASSLGNRGGYNEQYF.